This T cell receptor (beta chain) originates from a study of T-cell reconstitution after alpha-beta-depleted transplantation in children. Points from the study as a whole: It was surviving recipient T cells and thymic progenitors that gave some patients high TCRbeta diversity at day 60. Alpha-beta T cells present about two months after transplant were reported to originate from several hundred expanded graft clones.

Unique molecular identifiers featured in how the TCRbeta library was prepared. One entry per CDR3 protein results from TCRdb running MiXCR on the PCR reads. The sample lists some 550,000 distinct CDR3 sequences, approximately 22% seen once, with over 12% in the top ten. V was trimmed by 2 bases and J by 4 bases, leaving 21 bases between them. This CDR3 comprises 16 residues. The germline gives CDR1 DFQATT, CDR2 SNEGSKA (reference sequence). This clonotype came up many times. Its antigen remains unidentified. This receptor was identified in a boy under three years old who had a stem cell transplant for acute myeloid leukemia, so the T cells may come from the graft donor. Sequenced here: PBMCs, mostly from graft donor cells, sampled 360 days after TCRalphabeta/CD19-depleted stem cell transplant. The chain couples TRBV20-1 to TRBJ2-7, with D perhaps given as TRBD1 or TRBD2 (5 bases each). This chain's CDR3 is CSARPLGGFGRYEQYF. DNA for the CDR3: TGCAGTGCTAGACCCCTTGGGGGATTTGGTAGGTACGAGCAGTACTTC.